The sequence of this T cell receptor beta chain was determined in a study of T-cell reconstitution after alpha-beta-depleted transplantation in children. Study-level findings and limits: Several hundred expanded graft clones reportedly supplied alpha-beta T cells about two months after transplant.

This CDR3 is 15 amino acids long. Germline values: CDR1 MNHEY, CDR2 SMNVEV (reference sequence). Trimming took 5 bases from V and 7 from J; bases not matched to a gene: 7. This clonotype was seen at least ten times. Its antigen is currently unknown. During its preparation, the TCRbeta library received unique molecular identifiers. TCRdb passed the PCR reads through MiXCR, listing each CDR3 protein once. The sample includes roughly 30,000 distinct CDR3 sequences, 6% to 8.5% of them seen just once. The rearrangement links TRBV27 to TRBJ2-7; 14 nucleotides align to TRBD2. Material: peripheral blood, obtained 60 days after TCRalphabeta/CD19-depleted stem cell transplant. The clonotype was recovered from a child younger than two who had a stem cell transplant for acute myeloid leukemia, so the T cells may come from the graft donor. The CDR3 bases are TGTGCCAGCAGTCCGGGACTAGCGGGAGCGAGGGAGCAGTACTTC. Its protein product is CASSPGLAGAREQYF.